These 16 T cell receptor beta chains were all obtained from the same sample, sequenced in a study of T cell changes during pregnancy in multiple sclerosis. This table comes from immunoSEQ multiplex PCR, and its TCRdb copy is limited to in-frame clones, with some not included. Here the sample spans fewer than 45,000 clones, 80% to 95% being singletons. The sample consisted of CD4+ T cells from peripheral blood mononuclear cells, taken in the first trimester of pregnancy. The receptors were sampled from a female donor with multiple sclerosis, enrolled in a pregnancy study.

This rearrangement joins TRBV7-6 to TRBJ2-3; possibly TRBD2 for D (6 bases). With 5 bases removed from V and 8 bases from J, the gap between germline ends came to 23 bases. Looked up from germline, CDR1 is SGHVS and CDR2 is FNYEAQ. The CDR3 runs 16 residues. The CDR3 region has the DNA TGTGCCAGCAGCCCTTGGCCCAAGAGGAGGAGGGGTACGCAGTATTTT. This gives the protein CASSPWPKRRRGTQYF.

The CDR3 sequence is CASSISGQFSYEQYF. As DNA, the CDR3 is TGTGCCAGTAGTATATCGGGACAGTTCTCCTACGAGCAGTACTTC. V is TRBV19 and J is TRBJ2-7; 7 positions agree with TRBD1. Germline V gene data show CDR1 as LNHDA and CDR2 as SQIVND (reference sequence). V lost 2 bases, J lost 0 bases, and 4 bases stayed unmatched. The CDR3 has 15 amino acids.

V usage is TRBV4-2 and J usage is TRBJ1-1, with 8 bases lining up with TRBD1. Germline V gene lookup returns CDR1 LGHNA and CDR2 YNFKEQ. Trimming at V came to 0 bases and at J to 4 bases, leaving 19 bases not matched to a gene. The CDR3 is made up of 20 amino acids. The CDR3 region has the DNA TGTGCCAGCAGCCAAGACCAACCTACAGGGGGGCGGAGGGGAGGCACTGAAGCTTTCTTT. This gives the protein CASSQDQPTGGRRGGTEAFF.

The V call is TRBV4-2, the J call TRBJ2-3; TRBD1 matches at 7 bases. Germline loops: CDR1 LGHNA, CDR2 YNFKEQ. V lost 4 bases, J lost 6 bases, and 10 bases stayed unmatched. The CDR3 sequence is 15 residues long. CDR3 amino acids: CASSPRQGPADTQYF. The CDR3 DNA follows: TGTGCCAGCAGCCCCCGACAGGGACCTGCGGATACGCAGTATTTT.

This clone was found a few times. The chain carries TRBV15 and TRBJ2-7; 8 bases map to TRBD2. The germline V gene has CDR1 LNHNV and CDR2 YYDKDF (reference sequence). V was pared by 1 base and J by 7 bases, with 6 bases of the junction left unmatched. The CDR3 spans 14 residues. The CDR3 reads CATSRGRLAREQYF. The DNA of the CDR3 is TGTGCCACCAGCAGAGGCAGACTAGCGCGGGAGCAGTACTTC. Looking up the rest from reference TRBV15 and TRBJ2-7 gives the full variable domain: DAMVIQNPRYQVTQFGKPVTLSCSQTLNHNVMYWYQQKSSQAPKLLFHYYDKDFNNEADTPDNFQSRRPNTSFCFLDIRSPGLGDTAMYLCATSRGRLAREQYFGPGTRLTVT.

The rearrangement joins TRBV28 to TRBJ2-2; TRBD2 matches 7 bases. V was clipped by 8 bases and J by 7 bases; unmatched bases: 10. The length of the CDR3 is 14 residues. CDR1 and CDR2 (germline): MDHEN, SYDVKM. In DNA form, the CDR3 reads TGTGCCAGCTTGATGGGGGGGGGTCACGGGGAGCTGTTTTTT. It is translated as CASLMGGGHGELFF.

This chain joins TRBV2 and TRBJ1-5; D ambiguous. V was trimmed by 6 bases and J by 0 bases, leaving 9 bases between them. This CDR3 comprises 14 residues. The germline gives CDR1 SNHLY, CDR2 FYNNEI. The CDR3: CASSRFYSNQPQHF. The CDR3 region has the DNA TGTGCCAGCAGCCGTTTCTATAGCAATCAGCCCCAGCATTTT.

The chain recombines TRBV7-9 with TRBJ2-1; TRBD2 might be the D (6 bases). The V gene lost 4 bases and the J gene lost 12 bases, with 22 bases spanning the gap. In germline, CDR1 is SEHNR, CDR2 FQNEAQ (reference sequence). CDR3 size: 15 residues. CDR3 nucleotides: TGTGCCAGCAGCTCCCTCTGGGGGGTTTTGGGTTGGCAGTTCTTC. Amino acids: CASSSLWGVLGWQFF.

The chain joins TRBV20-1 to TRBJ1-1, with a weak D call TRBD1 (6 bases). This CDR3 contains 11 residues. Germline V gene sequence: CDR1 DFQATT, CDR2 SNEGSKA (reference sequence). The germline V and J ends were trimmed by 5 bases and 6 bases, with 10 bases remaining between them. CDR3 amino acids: CSAPRGAEAFF. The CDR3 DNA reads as TGCAGTGCTCCCAGGGGCGCTGAAGCTTTCTTT.

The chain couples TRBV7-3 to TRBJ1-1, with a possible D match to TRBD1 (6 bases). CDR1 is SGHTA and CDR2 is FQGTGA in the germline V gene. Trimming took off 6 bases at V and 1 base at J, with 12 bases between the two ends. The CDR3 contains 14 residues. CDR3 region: CASREGRGNTEAFF. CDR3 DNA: TGTGCCAGCAGAGAGGGCAGGGGGAACACTGAAGCTTTCTTT.

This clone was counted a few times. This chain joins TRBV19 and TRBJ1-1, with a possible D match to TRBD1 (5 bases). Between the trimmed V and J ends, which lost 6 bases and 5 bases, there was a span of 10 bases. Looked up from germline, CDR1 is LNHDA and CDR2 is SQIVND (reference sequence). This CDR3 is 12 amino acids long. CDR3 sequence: CASRAGRTEAFF. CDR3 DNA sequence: TGTGCCAGTAGGGCAGGGCGGACTGAAGCTTTCTTT.

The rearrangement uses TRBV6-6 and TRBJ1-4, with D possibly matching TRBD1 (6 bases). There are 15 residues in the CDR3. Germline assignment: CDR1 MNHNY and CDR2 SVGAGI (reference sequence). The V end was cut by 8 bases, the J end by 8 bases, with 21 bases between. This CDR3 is CASWVGQGIVEKLFF. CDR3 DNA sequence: TGTGCCAGCTGGGTCGGGCAGGGGATAGTGGAAAAACTGTTTTTT.

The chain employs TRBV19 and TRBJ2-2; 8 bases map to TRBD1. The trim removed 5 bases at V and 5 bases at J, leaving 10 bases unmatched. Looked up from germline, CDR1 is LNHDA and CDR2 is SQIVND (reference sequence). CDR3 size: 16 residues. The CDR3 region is CASSLRTGSSTGELFF. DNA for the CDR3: TGTGCCAGTAGTCTCCGGACAGGGTCATCGACCGGGGAGCTGTTTTTT.

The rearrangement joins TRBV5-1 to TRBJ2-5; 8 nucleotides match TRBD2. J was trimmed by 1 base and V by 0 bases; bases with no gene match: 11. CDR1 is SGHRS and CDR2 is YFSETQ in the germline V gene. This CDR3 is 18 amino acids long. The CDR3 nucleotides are TGCGCCAGCAGCTTGGGGGATTCGGCTAGCGGGTCCCAAGAGACCCAGTACTTC. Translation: CASSLGDSASGSQETQYF.

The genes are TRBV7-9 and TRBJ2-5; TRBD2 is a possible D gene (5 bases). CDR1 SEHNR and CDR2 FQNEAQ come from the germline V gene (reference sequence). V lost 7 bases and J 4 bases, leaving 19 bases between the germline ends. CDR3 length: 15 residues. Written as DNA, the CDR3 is TGTGCCAGCACCGTAGGGTCTGTCGCGGGAGAGACCCAGTACTTC. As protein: CASTVGSVAGETQYF.

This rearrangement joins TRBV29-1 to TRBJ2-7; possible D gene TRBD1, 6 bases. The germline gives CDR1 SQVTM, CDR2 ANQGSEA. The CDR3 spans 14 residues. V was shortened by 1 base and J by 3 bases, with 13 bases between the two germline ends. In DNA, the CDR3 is TGCAGCGTTGAAGGGACAGACACCGGCTACGAGCAGTACTTC. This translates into CSVEGTDTGYEQYF.